Listed below are T cell receptor beta chains from one sample, sequenced in a study of response to subunit inactivated influenza vaccine. Each CDR3 protein is one row after TCRdb ran MiXCR on the RT-PCR reads. This table has more than 700,000 distinct CDR3 sequences, about 20% appearing once. The starting material was PBMCs from blood, obtained 4 to 6 days after vaccination. These receptors were taken from a man aged 50 or older who received an inactivated influenza vaccine. CDR3s include the opening cysteine and the closing phenylalanine or tryptophan. A D gene is named only where the DNA matches it firmly. The size of a clone is reported for some rows only, either as once, few or many, or as a class for expanded clones.

abundance	v_gene	d_gene	j_gene	CDR3aa	CDR3nt
NA	TRBV20-1	NA	TRBJ2-1	CSASWGGGTNEQFF	TGCAGTGCTAGCTGGGGAGGAGGGACAAATGAGCAGTTCTTC
few	TRBV7-9	NA	TRBJ2-3	CASSPDNTDTQYF	TGTGCCAGCAGCCCGGACAACACAGATACGCAGTATTTT
NA	TRBV4-2	NA	TRBJ1-4	CASSQDPGSNMLFF	TGTGCCAGCAGCCAAGATCCAGGAAGCAATATGCTGTTTTTT
many	TRBV20-1	TRBD1	TRBJ2-7	CSARDHVGTVYEQYF	TGCAGTGCTAGAGATCATGTGGGGACAGTCTACGAGCAGTACTTC
few	TRBV7-9	TRBD1	TRBJ1-2	CASSSDRTGASYGYTF	TGTGCCAGCAGCTCTGATAGGACAGGGGCCTCCTATGGCTACACCTTC
once	TRBV6-1	TRBD1	TRBJ2-2	CVSRLPGGTGELFF	TGTGTCAGCAGACTTCCAGGGGGCACCGGGGAGCTGTTTTTT
NA	TRBV9	TRBD1	TRBJ2-3	CASSVGTGGTDTQYF	TGTGCCAGCAGCGTAGGGACAGGGGGAACAGATACGCAGTATTTT
many	TRBV12-3/TRBV12-4	NA	TRBJ2-1	CASSQGVEQFF	TGTGCCAGCAGCCAGGGAGTTGAGCAGTTCTTC
NA	TRBV12-3/TRBV12-4	TRBD1	TRBJ1-6	CASSGTGGYSPLHF	TGTGCCAGCAGCGGAACAGGGGGATATTCACCCCTCCACTTT
few	TRBV24-1	TRBD2	TRBJ2-5	CATSDSTSGSWSGQETQYF	TGTGCCACCAGTGATTCGACTAGCGGGAGTTGGAGTGGTCAAGAGACCCAGTACTTC
NA	TRBV10-3	NA	TRBJ1-4	CAISNPGDNEKLFF	TGTGCCATCAGTAATCCAGGGGATAATGAAAAACTGTTTTTT
NA	TRBV4-3	NA	TRBJ2-1	CASSQDLQSEQFF	TGCGCCAGCAGCCAAGATCTTCAGTCGGAGCAGTTCTTC
many	TRBV20-1	NA	TRBJ1-1	CSAHRAGNTEAFF	TGCAGTGCGCACAGGGCGGGGAACACTGAAGCTTTCTTT
few	TRBV12-3/TRBV12-4	TRBD1	TRBJ1-2	CASQFRQGSGYTF	TGTGCCAGCCAGTTTAGACAGGGAAGTGGCTACACCTTC
few	TRBV27	NA	TRBJ1-1	CASARADMNTEAFF	TGTGCCAGCGCGAGGGCAGACATGAACACTGAAGCTTTCTTT
NA	TRBV29-1	NA	TRBJ1-3	CSVPKASGNTIYF	TGCAGCGTTCCAAAAGCCTCTGGAAACACCATATATTTT
NA	TRBV4-1	TRBD2	TRBJ2-3	CASSIRGLAGTDTQYF	TGCGCCAGCAGCATCCGCGGACTAGCGGGGACAGATACGCAGTATTTT
NA	TRBV4-3	NA	TRBJ1-6	CASSQDHPSNSPLHF	TGCGCCAGCAGCCAAGACCACCCTTCCAATTCACCCCTCCACTTT
NA	TRBV6-1	TRBD2	TRBJ2-7	CASSDGTSVPYEQYF	TGTGCCAGCAGTGACGGGACTAGCGTTCCCTACGAGCAGTACTTC
many	TRBV12-3/TRBV12-4	TRBD2	TRBJ2-7	CASSPTSGSWDEQYF	TGTGCCAGCAGCCCTACTAGCGGGAGTTGGGACGAGCAGTACTTC
many	TRBV7-9	NA	TRBJ2-3	CASSSLSSSTDTQYF	TGTGCCAGCAGCTCGCTTAGTTCTAGCACAGATACGCAGTATTTT
few	TRBV6-1	TRBD2	TRBJ2-2	CASTVAGGETGELFF	TGTGCCAGCACCGTAGCGGGAGGGGAGACCGGGGAGCTGTTTTTT
few	TRBV20-1	NA	TRBJ2-2	CSAPRNWNTGELFF	TGCAGTGCTCCCCGGAACTGGAACACCGGGGAGCTGTTTTTT
NA	TRBV4-1	TRBD1	TRBJ1-1	CASSRSGQGSTEAFF	TGCGCCAGCAGCCGGTCCGGACAGGGTAGCACTGAAGCTTTCTTT